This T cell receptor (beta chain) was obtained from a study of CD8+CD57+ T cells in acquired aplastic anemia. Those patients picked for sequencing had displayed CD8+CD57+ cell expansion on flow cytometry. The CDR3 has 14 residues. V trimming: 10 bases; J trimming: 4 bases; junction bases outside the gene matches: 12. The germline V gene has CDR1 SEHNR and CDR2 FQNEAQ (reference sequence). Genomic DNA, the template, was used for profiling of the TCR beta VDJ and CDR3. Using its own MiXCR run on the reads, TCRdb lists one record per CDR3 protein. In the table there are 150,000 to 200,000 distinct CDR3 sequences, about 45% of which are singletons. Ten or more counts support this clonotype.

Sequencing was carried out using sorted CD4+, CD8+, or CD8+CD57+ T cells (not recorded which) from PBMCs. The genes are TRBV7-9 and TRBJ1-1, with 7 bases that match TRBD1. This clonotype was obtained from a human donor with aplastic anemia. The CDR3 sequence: CATTPGGGVTEAFF. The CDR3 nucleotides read TGTGCCACCACCCCAGGAGGGGGCGTCACTGAAGCTTTCTTT.